Included here is one TCR beta chain sequence, with context. The source of the sample is a study of blood T cell repertoires in COVID-19. Study background: T cells, B-cell-depleted T cells, or PBMCs supplied cDNA or gDNA.

The repertoire was sequenced with immunoSEQ multiplex PCR; TCRdb's copy has only in-frame clones and lacks some. The sample shows approximately 75,000 clones, 88% of them seen only once. This CDR3 has 15 residues. V lost 0 bases and J lost 2, with 11 bases in between. Germline V gene sequence: CDR1 ENHRY, CDR2 SYGVKD. Sequences were obtained from peripheral blood. This TCR was recovered from a middle-aged man with acute or convalescent COVID-19. The chain links TRBV10-3 to TRBJ2-7, with TRBD2 as a possible D gene (7 bases). The CDR3 sequence is CAISESGGATYEQYF. DNA for the CDR3: TGTGCCATCAGTGAGTCTGGGGGGGCAACCTACGAGCAGTACTTC.